This entry concerns a single T cell receptor (beta chain). Its matching antigen is unknown. This record comes from a study of CD4 T cells in relation to SARS-CoV-2 and coronaviruses. Whole-study context: The restricting HLA molecule for shared crossreactive spike epitopes was mapped. Study results and caveats: The assay detects memory recall responses, not culture-primed primary responses.

The unexposed donors gave CD4+ T cells in 2011-2018, prior to COVID-19. Germline trimming cut 5 bases from V and 7 bases from J; bases unmatched to any gene: 0. The CDR3 loop spans 11 amino acids. Germline CDR1 is KGHDR and CDR2 is SFDVKD. Method: immunoSEQ multiplex PCR; TCRdb's copy keeps in-frame clones and lacks some. The data contain about 59,000 clones, 70% to 90% of them singletons. The chain joins TRBV24-1 to TRBJ1-2; 7 nucleotides agree with TRBD1. The specimen was memory CD4+ T cells from PBMCs. The TCR sequence derives from a human donor in good health. In DNA form, the CDR3 reads TGTGCCACCAGTGGACAGGGTGGCTACACCTTC. Its translation: CATSGQGGYTF.